The 19 T cell receptor beta chains in this list originate from one sample, sequenced in a study of blood T cell repertoires in COVID-19. Generated by immunoSEQ multiplex PCR, the TCRdb table keeps only in-frame clones and is missing some. The table includes about 74,000 clones, 80% to 90% detected once. Material: peripheral blood. All receptors come from an older man with acute or convalescent COVID-19.

J is TRBJ1-2 and V is TRBV10-3, with TRBD1 identical over 9 bases. The CDR3 spans 13 residues. Germline loops: CDR1 ENHRY, CDR2 SYGVKD. V lost 7 bases to trimming and J lost 3 bases; unmatched junction nucleotides: 3. Written as DNA, the CDR3 is TGTGCCATCACCCGGACAGGGGACTATGGCTACACCTTC. This codes for CAITRTGDYGYTF.

The rearrangement joins TRBV9 to TRBJ2-6; TRBD2 might be the D (7 bases). With 0 bases removed from V and 2 bases from J, the gap between germline ends came to 27 bases. Germline V lookup: CDR1 SGDLS, CDR2 YYNGEE. The CDR3 loop spans 22 amino acids. Written as DNA, the CDR3 is TGTGCCAGCAGCGTAGACCCCCGTGCGGAGGGGGGGCATGGGGCTGGGGCCAACGTCCTGACTTTC. This gives the protein CASSVDPRAEGGHGAGANVLTF. The full variable domain, with the rest looked up from reference TRBV9 and TRBJ2-6, is DSGVTQTPKHLITATGQRVTLRCSPRSGDLSVYWYQQSLDQGLQFLIQYYNGEERAKGNILERFSAQQFPDLHSELNLSSLELGDSALYFCASSVDPRAEGGHGAGANVLTFGAGSRLTVL.

The genes are TRBV7-2 and TRBJ2-3; 8 nucleotides line up with TRBD2. J gave up 3 bases and V 5 bases, and 4 bases lay outside the gene matches. CDR3 size: 14 residues. Looked up from germline, CDR1 is SGHTA and CDR2 is FQGNSA. The CDR3 loop reads CASSPGGVTDTQYF. The CDR3, as DNA: TGTGCCAGCAGCCCGGGGGGGGTTACAGATACGCAGTATTTT.

The sample holds one count of this clone. The chain combines TRBV18 with TRBJ2-1, with TRBD2 matching 9 bases. After removal of 2 bases from V and 8 bases from J, the junction contained 10 bases not matched to a gene. Germline assignment: CDR1 KGHSH and CDR2 LQKENI. This CDR3 has 16 amino acids. This chain's CDR3 is CASSPYVSGSSDEQFF. The CDR3 bases are TGTGCCAGCTCACCATATGTTAGCGGGAGTTCGGATGAGCAGTTCTTC.

The V gene is TRBV5-1, the J gene TRBJ2-1; TRBD2 matches 8 bases. The germline gives CDR1 SGHRS, CDR2 YFSETQ. The CDR3 spans 14 residues. With 2 bases clipped from V and 7 bases from J, the junction kept 5 bases outside the gene matches. CDR3 sequence reads: CASSLAGVWNEQFF. DNA for the CDR3: TGCGCCAGCAGCTTAGCGGGAGTGTGGAATGAGCAGTTCTTC.

The chain carries TRBV7-8 and TRBJ1-4; D remains unclear. Germline V gene lookup returns CDR1 SGHVS and CDR2 FQNEAQ. The CDR3 sequence is 14 residues long. The V end was cut by 2 bases, the J end by 2 bases, with 6 bases between. The CDR3 spells CASSLWRTNEKLFF. Written as DNA, the CDR3 is TGTGCCAGCAGCTTATGGCGGACTAATGAAAAACTGTTTTTT.

V gene TRBV2 combines with J gene TRBJ1-6; TRBD1 matches at 10 bases. CDR1 and CDR2 from the germline V gene are SNHLY and FYNNEI. This CDR3 comprises 15 residues. With V trimmed by 4 bases and J by 4 bases, 1 base remained unmatched. The CDR3 DNA is TGTGCCAGCAGTGGGACAGGGGGATATAATTCACCCCTCCACTTT. Translating it yields CASSGTGGYNSPLHF.

This clone was seen once. V is TRBV10-3 and J is TRBJ2-5; TRBD2 agrees at 14 bases. V trimming: 0 bases; J trimming: 5 bases; junction bases outside the gene matches: 8. The CDR3 covers 18 residues. In germline, CDR1 is ENHRY, CDR2 SYGVKD. CDR3: CAISESGTSGGSRETQYF. The CDR3 DNA reads TGTGCCATCAGTGAGTCCGGGACTAGCGGGGGAAGCCGGGAGACCCAGTACTTC.

This clone was recorded a few times. The chain couples TRBV27 to TRBJ1-1; 8 bases align to TRBD1. Germline values: CDR1 MNHEY, CDR2 SMNVEV (reference sequence). The CDR3 runs to 16 residues. V gave up 2 bases and J gave up 2 bases; unmatched junction bases: 7. The CDR3 DNA sequence: TGTGCCAGCAGTTTAATCCCCGGACAGGGAAACACTGAAGCTTTCTTT. Amino acid sequence: CASSLIPGQGNTEAFF.

This rearrangement joins TRBV3-1 (or the pseudogene TRBV3-2) to TRBJ2-2; a possible D gene is TRBD1 (6 bases). In germline, CDR1 is LGHDT, CDR2 YNNKEL (reference sequence). This CDR3 is built from 15 residues. Trimming pared 1 base from V and 4 bases from J, leaving 10 bases between. CDR3 nucleotides: TGTGCCAGCAGCCAAGGTAGCAGGGGCACCGGGGAGCTGTTTTTT. As protein: CASSQGSRGTGELFF.

V and J are TRBV2 and TRBJ1-4; perhaps TRBD1 as D (6 bases). The CDR3 runs 14 residues. CDR1 SNHLY and CDR2 FYNNEI come from the germline V gene. V was trimmed by 0 bases and J by 9 bases, leaving 11 bases between them. The CDR3 here is CASSEALGGQKLFF. CDR3 bases: TGTGCCAGCAGTGAAGCCCTCGGGGGGCAAAAACTGTTTTTT.

The chain is built from TRBV10-1 and TRBJ2-1; 9 positions match TRBD2. This CDR3 has 16 amino acids. Germline V lookup: CDR1 WNHNN, CDR2 SYGVQD (reference sequence). The junction had 8 bases not matched to a gene; V was cut back by 6 bases and J by 2 bases. The CDR3 nucleotides are TGCGCCAGCAGGATAATAGCGGGAGATCCCTACAATGAGCAGTTCTTC. This translates into CASRIIAGDPYNEQFF.

To note about this clone: Different DNA sequences within this sample yield the same CDR3. V usage is TRBV28 and J usage is TRBJ1-5; D is unresolved. The length of the CDR3 is 12 residues. In germline, CDR1 is MDHEN, CDR2 SYDVKM. V gave up 2 bases and J gave up 6 bases, with 5 bases separating them. As DNA, the CDR3 is TGTGCCAGCAGTTTAACGAGTCAGCCCCAGCATTTT. This codes for CASSLTSQPQHF.

The chain carries TRBV11-2 and TRBJ2-5, with D perhaps matching TRBD2 (6 bases). The CDR3 covers 14 residues. Germline values: CDR1 SGHAT, CDR2 FQNNGV. V lost 0 bases, J lost 5 bases, and 10 bases lay in between. CDR3 nucleotide sequence: TGTGCCAGCAGCTTAGAGGCAGGAGGGGAGACCCAGTACTTC. Protein product: CASSLEAGGETQYF.

The rearrangement links TRBV6-6 to TRBJ2-4; D is possibly TRBD1 (5 bases). The CDR3 covers 16 residues. Looked up from germline, CDR1 is MNHNY and CDR2 is SVGAGI (reference sequence). The V end lost 5 bases, the J end lost 1 base, and 15 bases lay between the germline ends. The CDR3 coding sequence is TGTGCCAGCAGTCGCCAGGGCGCAGGGGCCAAAAACATTCAGTACTTC. Its protein is CASSRQGAGAKNIQYF.

The sample holds many counts of this clone. This chain uses TRBV9 with TRBJ1-2, with TRBD1 identical over 8 bases. The CDR3 covers 15 residues. V lost 3 bases and J lost 4; bases outside the gene matches: 8. Germline V gives CDR1 SGDLS, CDR2 YYNGEE. The CDR3 sequence: CASSAEQGQAYGYTF. For the CDR3, the DNA is TGTGCCAGCAGCGCCGAACAGGGACAGGCCTATGGCTACACCTTC.

The CDR3 reads CASSPSHNEQFF. The CDR3 DNA reads TGTGCCAGCAGTCCGTCTCACAATGAGCAGTTCTTC. V is TRBV6-5 and J is TRBJ2-1; the D is unclear. The CDR3 loop spans 12 amino acids. CDR1 is MNHEY, CDR2 SVGAGI, per germline. With 5 bases removed from V and 5 bases from J, the gap between germline ends came to 7 bases.

The rearrangement joins TRBV19 to TRBJ2-1, with TRBD2 as a possible D gene (5 bases). V lost 0 bases to trimming and J lost 0 bases, with 9 bases between them. Germline CDR1 LNHDA, CDR2 SQIVND (reference sequence). This CDR3 region has 16 residues. For the CDR3, the DNA is TGTGCCAGTAGTATAGAGCCTAGCAACTCCTACAATGAGCAGTTCTTC. Amino acids: CASSIEPSNSYNEQFF.

J is TRBJ1-1 and V is TRBV12-3 or TRBV12-4, with D uncertain. Trimming stripped 3 bases from V and 1 base from J, with 6 bases between. The CDR3 extends over 13 amino acids. DNA of the CDR3: TGTGCCAGCAGTTTCCTCAGGAACACTGAAGCTTTCTTT. Protein: CASSFLRNTEAFF.